A single sample is the source of the 16 T cell receptor beta chains below, sequenced in a study of T cells in Graves' hyperthyroidism and ophthalmopathy. Amplification of TCR beta CDR3 regions was performed using RNA transcripts as template. First-round RT-PCR of the TCR CDR3 relied on the HTBI primer set. TCRdb fed the multiplex PCR reads into MiXCR, producing one record per CDR3 protein. This repertoire shows about 290,000 distinct CDR3 sequences, roughly 15% found once; its top ten account for roughly 31%. The specimen was blood. The receptors originated from a woman aged 45-59 years with Graves' hyperthyroidism that later progressed to Graves' ophthalmopathy.

This clonotype was counted ten times or more. The J gene is TRBJ2-3, the V gene TRBV7-9, with TRBD2 matching over 8 bases. Per germline, CDR1 SEHNR and CDR2 FQNEAQ (reference sequence). Trimming at V came to 2 bases and at J to 2 bases, leaving 3 bases not matched to a gene. The CDR3 is 15 amino acids. The CDR3 protein is CASSLSGRDTDTQYF. For the CDR3, the DNA is TGTGCCAGCAGCTTATCCGGGAGGGACACAGATACGCAGTATTTT.

Ten or more counts support this clonotype. V is TRBV2 and J is TRBJ1-2; D gene ambiguous. From germline, CDR1 is SNHLY and CDR2 FYNNEI. V was clipped by 7 bases and J by 13 bases, with 10 bases between them. This CDR3 is built from 9 residues. CDR3 amino acids: CASKVPSTF. In DNA form, the CDR3 reads TGTGCCAGCAAGGTACCCTCCACCTTC.

Many counts were recorded for this clonotype. This rearrangement joins TRBV6-1 to TRBJ1-3; D perhaps matches TRBD1 (5 bases). This CDR3 is built from 15 residues. Germline V CDR1 and CDR2: MNHNS, SASEGT. Trimming removed 1 base at V and 3 bases at J, with 10 bases between. This chain's CDR3 is CASSEDGTFGNTIYF. In nucleotides, the CDR3 is TGTGCCAGCAGTGAAGACGGGACGTTTGGAAACACCATATATTTT.

This clonotype has a handful of counts. The chain employs TRBV29-1 and TRBJ1-5; unclear D gene. CDR1 and CDR2 from the germline V gene are SQVTM and ANQGSEA. Trimming cost V 5 bases and J 2 bases, with 16 bases left between them. CDR3 length: 15 amino acids. The chain's CDR3 is CSVLSSSTGNQPQHF. The DNA of the CDR3 is TGCAGCGTTCTGAGCAGTAGTACTGGCAATCAGCCCCAGCATTTT. Combining the CDR3 with reference TRBV29-1 and TRBJ1-5 gives the whole variable domain SAVISQKPSRDICQRGTSLTIQCQVDSQVTMMFWYRQQPGQSLTLIATANQGSEATYESGFVIDKFPISRPNLTFSTLTVSNMSPEDSSIYLCSVLSSSTGNQPQHFGDGTRLSIL.

V gene TRBV6-1 combines with J gene TRBJ2-5; 10 bases are shared with TRBD2. There are 15 residues in the CDR3. Per the germline V gene, CDR1 is MNHNS and CDR2 is SASEGT. Trimming took 6 bases from V and 7 from J; bases not matched to a gene: 11. CDR3 bases: TGTGCCAGCAGGAGGGGGACTAGCGAAAAAGGGACCCAGTACTTC. Translating it yields CASRRGTSEKGTQYF.

This clonotype was counted at least ten times. The chain links TRBV30 to TRBJ1-5; D not resolved. CDR1 GTSNPN and CDR2 SVGIG come from the germline V gene (reference sequence). Trimming removed 5 bases from V and 6 bases from J, with 11 bases in between. The CDR3 runs to 12 residues. The CDR3 loop reads CAWASGGQPQHF. The CDR3 DNA is TGTGCCTGGGCCAGTGGCGGTCAGCCCCAGCATTTT.

This chain uses TRBV28 with TRBJ2-1; 10 positions match TRBD2. Germline V CDR1 and CDR2: MDHEN, SYDVKM. The CDR3 runs 17 residues. After removal of 4 bases from V and 1 base from J, the junction contained 7 bases not matched to a gene. CDR3 DNA: TGTGCCAGCAGTTCGAGCGGGAGGGCAAGGTCCTACAATGAGCAGTTCTTC. Protein sequence: CASSSSGRARSYNEQFF.

This clonotype was picked up many times. The gene calls are TRBV12-3 or TRBV12-4 and TRBJ2-4, with D tentatively TRBD2 (6 bases). Trimming took 1 base from V and 3 from J, leaving 10 bases between them. This CDR3 region has 15 residues. The CDR3 DNA reads TGTGCCAGCAGTTTAGGGGCCGGGGGCAAAAACATTCAGTACTTC. Its translation is CASSLGAGGKNIQYF.

The sample holds many counts of this clonotype. The CDR3 reads CSAPSDVGSETQYF. The DNA of the CDR3 is TGCAGTGCCCCATCTGATGTGGGTTCGGAGACCCAGTACTTC. V is TRBV20-1 and J is TRBJ2-5; D unclear. V was pared by 6 bases and J by 5 bases, with 19 bases between. Germline CDR1 DFQATT, CDR2 SNEGSKA (reference sequence). CDR3 length: 14 residues.

This clonotype was observed at least ten times. The V gene is TRBV30, the J gene TRBJ1-3; tentative D call: TRBD1 (5 bases). Per the germline V gene, CDR1 is GTSNPN and CDR2 is SVGIG (reference sequence). The CDR3 length is 16 residues. The V end lost 2 bases, the J end lost 0 bases, and 14 bases lay between the germline ends. The CDR3 DNA reads as TGTGCCTGGAGTTACGAAGGGGCCTACTCTGGAAACACCATATATTTT. Its translation is CAWSYEGAYSGNTIYF.

This clonotype was seen only a few times. One junction end does not reproduce the germline sequence, and a read error may be involved. The V call is TRBV28, the J call TRBJ1-5, with D perhaps TRBD1 (5 bases). Per the germline V gene, CDR1 is MDHEN and CDR2 is SYDVKM. This CDR3 is built from 15 residues. The CDR3 region has the DNA TGCTGGCACAGAGACCTTGGTGGGGCGCAGCAGCCCCAGCATTTT. This encodes CWHRDLGGAQQPQHF.

This clonotype was detected ten times or more. The rearrangement uses TRBV2 and TRBJ1-5; D may be TRBD1 (6 bases). The CDR3 length is 17 residues. The V gene lost 4 bases and the J gene lost 0 bases, with 16 bases spanning the gap. Germline CDR1 SNHLY, CDR2 FYNNEI. CDR3 bases: TGTGCCAGCAGTGGGGCTGAGGGGGGAGATAGCAATCAGCCCCAGCATTTT. Its translation is CASSGAEGGDSNQPQHF.

This clonotype came up many times. V usage is TRBV24-1 and J usage is TRBJ1-2; D gene unclear. There are 14 residues in the CDR3. Germline V gives CDR1 KGHDR, CDR2 SFDVKD. V lost 0 bases and J lost 3, with 7 bases in between. The CDR3, as DNA: TGTGCCACCAGTGATTTGGGGCAGGACTATGGCTACACCTTC. Translated: CATSDLGQDYGYTF.

This clonotype was observed at least ten times. The J gene is TRBJ1-2, the V gene TRBV28; possible D gene TRBD1, 5 bases. The CDR3 is made up of 14 amino acids. Germline CDR1 and CDR2: MDHEN and SYDVKM. Trimming removed 11 bases at V and 5 bases at J, with 21 bases between. CDR3 region: CAVTAMGPSYGYTF. CDR3 DNA sequence: TGTGCCGTCACCGCAATGGGGCCTAGTTATGGCTACACCTTC.

A word on this clonotype: This likely comes from a read error, as the CDR3 has no conserved phenylalanine or tryptophan at its end. The genes are TRBV7-9 and TRBJ1-1; TRBD1 matches 8 bases. J lost 0 bases, V lost 3 bases, and 3 bases had no gene match. The CDR3 length is 15 residues. The germline V gene has CDR1 SEHNR and CDR2 FQNEAQ (reference sequence). The CDR3 DNA follows: TGTGCCAGCAGCTTTGGACAGGGTCTGAACACTGAAGCTTTCCTT. This encodes CASSFGQGLNTEAFL.

This clonotype was detected ten times or more. The CDR3 protein is CATRAGKRSETQYF. CDR3 coding DNA: TGTGCCACCAGGGCAGGGAAGAGATCGGAGACCCAGTACTTC. The chain is built from TRBV12-3 or TRBV12-4 and TRBJ2-5, with D perhaps TRBD1 (5 bases). Trimming removed 10 bases at V and 5 bases at J, with 20 bases between. CDR3 size: 14 residues.